Each of the 30 T cell receptor beta chains below was sequenced from the same sample in a study of T cells in Graves' hyperthyroidism and ophthalmopathy. Amplified regions were TCR beta CDR3 sequences from RNA transcripts. HTBI primers were the set used in a first-round RT-PCR of the TCR CDR3. Each CDR3 protein is one row after TCRdb ran MiXCR on the multiplex PCR reads. The data hold hundreds of thousands of distinct CDR3 sequences, with roughly a sixth observed a single time. The sequencing sample was made of blood. These receptors came from a woman in her 50s with Graves' hyperthyroidism that later progressed to Graves' ophthalmopathy.

With respect to this clonotype: A read error may account for a junction end that differs from germline. The chain has TRBV7-9 and TRBJ2-1; 8 bases are a match to TRBD1. Looked up from germline, CDR1 is SEHNR and CDR2 is FQNEAQ (reference sequence). This CDR3 is 15 amino acids long. As DNA, the CDR3 is TGTGCCAGCAGCTTGACAGGGGAAACCTACAATGAGCAGCTCTTC. It translates to CASSLTGETYNEQLF.

V gene TRBV5-6 combines with J gene TRBJ1-6; D is unresolved. The CDR3 totals 13 residues. CDR1 and CDR2 (germline): SGHDT, YYEEEE. Deletions cut 7 bases from V and 7 bases from J, with 12 bases between. The CDR3 bases are TGTGCCAGCGAGGGCTCCCGCAATTCACCCCTCCACTTT. This gives the protein CASEGSRNSPLHF.

Of note for this clonotype: Because it lacks the conserved phenylalanine or tryptophan at the end, this CDR3 is likely a read error. Here the CDR3 DNA reads TGTGCCAGCAGCCACGACAGCTACGAGCAGTACCTC. Translating gives CASSHDSYEQYL. The chain links TRBV3-1 to TRBJ2-7; tentative D call: TRBD1 (5 bases). The CDR3 totals 12 residues. Germline V CDR1 and CDR2: LGHDT, YNNKEL (reference sequence). V was clipped by 3 bases and J by 3 bases, with 6 bases between them.

The genes are TRBV6-1 and TRBJ1-5; 11 positions agree with TRBD1. V trimming: 5 bases; J trimming: 6 bases; junction bases outside the gene matches: 9. Germline CDR1 is MNHNS and CDR2 is SASEGT. This CDR3 comprises 16 residues. The CDR3 DNA reads as TGTGCCAGCAGTACAGGACAGGGGGCGTTCGGTCAGCCCCAGCATTTT. Residues: CASSTGQGAFGQPQHF.

At least ten counts were recorded for this clonotype. The V call is TRBV11-2, the J call TRBJ2-4; 7 bases are a match to TRBD1. The CDR3 runs to 16 residues. Trimming at V came to 0 bases and at J to 2 bases, leaving 4 bases not matched to a gene. CDR1 is SGHAT, CDR2 FQNNGV, per germline. The CDR3 region has the DNA TGTGCCAGCAGCTTAGAGAGACAGGGCACCAAAAACATTCAGTACTTC. It codes for CASSLERQGTKNIQYF.

This clonotype appeared many times. The chain employs TRBV20-1 and TRBJ2-7; D gene uncertain. V was pared by 6 bases and J by 6 bases, with 15 bases between. This CDR3 region has 12 residues. From germline, CDR1 is DFQATT and CDR2 SNEGSKA (reference sequence). The CDR3 DNA reads as TGCAGTGCCCGAGGCTGGGATATCGAGCAGTACTTC. Translation: CSARGWDIEQYF.

This clonotype was counted a few times. This chain joins TRBV10-3 and TRBJ1-3; D gene ambiguous. Trimming stripped 0 bases from V and 0 bases from J, with 9 bases between. The CDR3 is 16 residues long. Germline CDR1 is ENHRY and CDR2 is SYGVKD. CDR3 sequence (DNA): TGTGCCATCAGTGAGTCGAGAGGAGGCTCTGGAAACACCATATATTTT. It codes for CAISESRGGSGNTIYF.

This clonotype was found many times. The J gene is TRBJ2-3, the V gene TRBV13, with D possibly being TRBD2 (6 bases). The CDR3 has 15 amino acids. Trimming shortened V by 5 bases and J by 6 bases, and 18 bases separated the two germline ends. Germline CDR1 reads PRHDT; CDR2 reads FYEKMQ (reference sequence). The CDR3: CASSPAGQGWDTQYF. CDR3 in DNA: TGTGCCAGCAGCCCCGCGGGGCAGGGCTGGGATACGCAGTATTTT. The full variable domain, with the rest looked up from reference TRBV13 and TRBJ2-3, is AAGVIQSPRHLIKEKRETATLKCYPIPRHDTVYWYQQGPGQDPQFLISFYEKMQSDKGSIPDRFSAQQFSDYHSELNMSSLELGDSALYFCASSPAGQGWDTQYFGPGTRLTVL.

This clonotype has a count of ten or more. The chain couples TRBV20-1 to TRBJ2-3; D not certain. The CDR3 has 16 residues. Between the trimmed V and J ends, which lost 3 bases and 0 bases, there was a span of 16 bases. Germline-derived CDR1 and CDR2 are DFQATT and SNEGSKA (reference sequence). This chain's CDR3 is CSASVTSPFSTDTQYF. The DNA for the CDR3 is TGCAGTGCTAGTGTGACCAGCCCGTTTAGCACAGATACGCAGTATTTT.

There are a few counts of this clonotype. The CDR3 region has the DNA TGTGCCAGCAGAACCAACCCCCAAGAGACCCAGTACTTC. This gives the protein CASRTNPQETQYF. V and J are TRBV6-1 and TRBJ2-5; the D is unclear. The CDR3 length is 13 residues. Germline lookup yields CDR1 MNHNS and CDR2 SASEGT. The V gene lost 6 bases and the J gene lost 1 base, with 9 bases spanning the gap.

This clonotype has ten or more counts. This chain connects TRBV20-1 to TRBJ1-1; D is perhaps TRBD1 (6 bases). Germline V gene sequence: CDR1 DFQATT, CDR2 SNEGSKA (reference sequence). The CDR3 sequence is 17 residues long. Trimming cost V 3 bases and J 0 bases, with 20 bases left between them. This chain's CDR3 is CSASAGAGALMNTEAFF. The CDR3 region has the DNA TGCAGTGCTAGCGCAGGGGCTGGGGCTCTCATGAACACTGAAGCTTTCTTT.

This clonotype was seen many times. V gene TRBV30 combines with J gene TRBJ2-1; D perhaps matches TRBD2 (5 bases). Between the trimmed V and J ends, which lost 2 bases and 2 bases, there was a span of 10 bases. The CDR3 is 14 residues long. Germline CDR1 and CDR2: GTSNPN and SVGIG (reference sequence). The CDR3 region is CAWSHGIAYNEQFF. Here the CDR3 DNA reads TGTGCCTGGAGTCACGGGATCGCCTACAATGAGCAGTTCTTC.

This clonotype was recorded at least ten times. The genes are TRBV3-1 and TRBJ1-5; D is uncertain. V lost 0 bases and J 10 bases, leaving 4 bases between the germline ends. The CDR3 consists of 11 residues. The germline V gene has CDR1 LGHDT and CDR2 YNNKEL (reference sequence). The CDR3 DNA follows: TGTGCCAGCAGCCAAGAGGGTCCCCAGCATTTT. Its translation: CASSQEGPQHF.

The chain is built from TRBV6-9 and TRBJ2-3; TRBD1 matches 12 bases. Germline CDR1 and CDR2: MNHGY and SVAAGI. J lost 7 bases, V lost 5 bases, and 7 bases had no gene match. CDR3 length equals 15 residues. The CDR3 loop reads CASSALGQGANTQYF. DNA for the CDR3: TGTGCCAGCAGTGCCCTGGGACAGGGGGCGAATACGCAGTATTTT.

The chain is built from TRBV18 and TRBJ1-1; 7 bases are a match to TRBD1. V lost 8 bases and J lost 4; bases outside the gene matches: 13. CDR1 is KGHSH and CDR2 is LQKENI in the germline V gene. The CDR3 totals 15 residues. The CDR3 spells CASAGKTGSTTEAFF. The DNA for the CDR3 is TGTGCCAGCGCCGGGAAGACAGGGTCTACCACTGAAGCTTTCTTT.

This clonotype has ten or more counts. The chain employs TRBV11-2 and TRBJ1-1; D might be TRBD1 (6 bases). The germline V gene encodes CDR1 SGHAT and CDR2 FQNNGV. The CDR3 has 15 residues. V lost 4 bases to trimming and J lost 4 bases, with 16 bases between them. The CDR3, as DNA: TGTGCCAGCAGCTCCTTCGGGGGGGCCATCACTGAAGCTTTCTTT. It specifies CASSSFGGAITEAFF.

The V gene is TRBV5-1, the J gene TRBJ2-1; TRBD1 aligns across 10 bases. V lost 2 bases and J lost 7; bases outside the gene matches: 6. The CDR3 extends over 15 amino acids. In germline, CDR1 is SGHRS, CDR2 YFSETQ. CDR3 DNA sequence: TGCGCCAGCAGCTTATCATGGACAGGGGGGAATGAGCAGTTCTTC. This translates into CASSLSWTGGNEQFF.

In this sample, this clonotype turned up a few times. CDR3 in DNA: TGCGCCAGCAGTGCTCTGGTGAACACTGAAGCTTTCTTT. Amino acids: CASSALVNTEAFF. The chain links TRBV10-1 to TRBJ1-1; D remains ambiguous. The CDR3 runs 13 residues. CDR1 WNHNN and CDR2 SYGVQD come from the germline V gene (reference sequence). The V gene lost 4 bases and the J gene lost 0 bases, with 6 bases spanning the gap.

Many counts were recorded for this clonotype. This chain uses TRBV5-1 with TRBJ2-7; 10 bases line up with TRBD1. J gave up 7 bases and V 6 bases, and 10 bases lay outside the gene matches. The CDR3 consists of 14 residues. Germline CDR1 and CDR2: SGHRS and YFSETQ. The CDR3 DNA follows: TGCGCCAGCATCACCGGGACAGGGGCGGTGGAGCAGTACTTC. It encodes CASITGTGAVEQYF. The whole variable domain, filled in from reference TRBV5-1 and TRBJ2-7, reads KAGVTQTPRYLIKTRGQQVTLSCSPISGHRSVSWYQQTPGQGLQFLFEYFSETQRNKGNFPGRFSGRQFSNSRSEMNVSTLELGDSALYLCASITGTGAVEQYFGPGTRLTVT.

The chain uses TRBV29-1 and TRBJ2-3, with unresolved D. This CDR3 spans 13 amino acids. The germline V and J ends were trimmed by 5 bases and 2 bases, with 11 bases remaining between them. Per the germline V gene, CDR1 is SQVTM and CDR2 is ANQGSEA. The CDR3 region is CSVLDTYTDTQYF. The CDR3 bases are TGCAGCGTTCTCGACACGTACACAGATACGCAGTATTTT.

This clonotype was seen only a few times. This sequence joins TRBV20-1 and TRBJ2-1; 7 bases align to TRBD1. The CDR3 has 12 amino acids. Trimming at V came to 7 bases and at J to 7 bases, leaving 7 bases not matched to a gene. The germline V gene has CDR1 DFQATT and CDR2 SNEGSKA (reference sequence). The CDR3 region is CSGRGGANEQFF. The CDR3 bases are TGCAGTGGGAGAGGGGGCGCGAATGAGCAGTTCTTC.

The table lists this clonotype with a few counts. The chain employs TRBV29-1 and TRBJ2-1; 8 bases match TRBD2. Germline V gives CDR1 SQVTM, CDR2 ANQGSEA. The CDR3 is made up of 14 amino acids. After removal of 6 bases from V and 2 bases from J, the junction contained 6 bases not matched to a gene. The CDR3 spells CSVATGRAYNEQFF. CDR3 bases: TGCAGCGTCGCTACCGGGAGGGCCTACAATGAGCAGTTCTTC.

V is TRBV5-1 and J is TRBJ2-5; no clear D gene. The J call may be in error: the DNA end matches TRBJ2-1 better. Germline lookup yields CDR1 SGHRS and CDR2 YFSETQ. The length of the CDR3 is 12 residues. The CDR3 loop reads CASSSKQETQFF. The CDR3 DNA sequence: TGCGCCAGCAGCTCTAAGCAAGAGACCCAGTTCTTC.

V gene TRBV20-1 combines with J gene TRBJ1-1; the D is unclear. This CDR3 spans 14 amino acids. Germline CDR1 reads DFQATT; CDR2 reads SNEGSKA (reference sequence). Trimming pared 2 bases from V and 1 base from J, leaving 11 bases between. The CDR3 reads CSARNPSGNTEAFF. The DNA of the CDR3 is TGCAGTGCTAGAAATCCGTCGGGGAACACTGAAGCTTTCTTT.

This chain uses TRBV19 with TRBJ1-6; D unclear. V was trimmed by 3 bases and J by 9 bases, leaving 9 bases between them. The CDR3 totals 13 residues. Germline V lookup: CDR1 LNHDA, CDR2 SQIVND (reference sequence). The CDR3 DNA sequence: TGTGCCAGTAGTATGGCAGGAGCTTCACCCCTCCACTTT. It is translated as CASSMAGASPLHF.

This clonotype occurred many times. The rearrangement links TRBV7-8 to TRBJ1-5; D ambiguous. The length of the CDR3 is 13 residues. CDR1 and CDR2 (germline): SGHVS, FQNEAQ. The V end lost 0 bases, the J end lost 5 bases, and 5 bases lay between the germline ends. The CDR3, as DNA: TGTGCCAGCAGCTTAGCTGATTATCAGCCCCAGCATTTT. Protein: CASSLADYQPQHF.

This clonotype was seen a handful of times. The CDR3 protein is CASSTGTGAGANVLTF. The CDR3 DNA reads as TGCGCCAGCAGCACCGGGACAGGGGCTGGGGCCAACGTCCTGACTTTC. This chain links TRBV5-1 with TRBJ2-6, with 10 bases matching TRBD1. The trim removed 4 bases at V and 2 bases at J, leaving 3 bases unmatched. The CDR3 extends over 16 amino acids. Germline V gene data show CDR1 as SGHRS and CDR2 as YFSETQ.

The chain recombines TRBV6-1 with TRBJ2-1; 9 bases match TRBD1. Germline lookup yields CDR1 MNHNS and CDR2 SASEGT. CDR3 length: 15 residues. J gave up 5 bases and V 6 bases, and 8 bases lay outside the gene matches. The CDR3 region is CASREPGQGNNEQFF. The DNA of the CDR3 is TGTGCCAGCAGGGAACCGGGACAGGGTAACAATGAGCAGTTCTTC.

This clonotype showed up just a few times. The J gene is TRBJ1-6, the V gene TRBV6-1; TRBD1 matches 7 bases. Germline loops: CDR1 MNHNS, CDR2 SASEGT. V lost 10 bases, J lost 6 bases, and 6 bases stayed unmatched. The CDR3 loop spans 13 amino acids. CDR3 region: CATGQEINSPLHF. The CDR3 DNA sequence: TGTGCCACCGGACAGGAGATTAATTCACCCCTCCACTTT.

This clonotype was seen a few times. V usage is TRBV24-1 and J usage is TRBJ2-2, with D possibly matching TRBD1 (5 bases). Between the trimmed V and J ends, which lost 7 bases and 6 bases, there was a span of 14 bases. Germline loops: CDR1 KGHDR, CDR2 SFDVKD. The CDR3 is 14 residues long. DNA of the CDR3: TGTGCCACCAGCGGACACGGATGGGCCGGGGAGCTGTTTTTT. It codes for CATSGHGWAGELFF.